The sequence of this TCR beta chain was determined in a study of blood T cell repertoires in COVID-19. On the study more broadly: COVID-19 samples from acute and convalescent phases originated in the United States, Italy and Spain.

The CDR3 is 12 residues long. Germline CDR1 reads SEHNR; CDR2 reads FQNEAQ (reference sequence). Trimming took 3 bases from V and 8 from J, leaving 10 bases between them. Profiling relied on immunoSEQ multiplex PCR, and the TCRdb table lists in-frame clones only, not all of them. The sample holds approximately 220,000 clones, 80% to 85% seen once. The chain combines TRBV7-9 with TRBJ1-2; D unclear. The sample comprised peripheral blood. This sequence was found in a woman aged 25-40 years who had recovered from COVID-19. In DNA form, the CDR3 reads TGTGCCAGCAGCTTTTCGGGGAGCGGCTACACCTTC. As protein: CASSFSGSGYTF.